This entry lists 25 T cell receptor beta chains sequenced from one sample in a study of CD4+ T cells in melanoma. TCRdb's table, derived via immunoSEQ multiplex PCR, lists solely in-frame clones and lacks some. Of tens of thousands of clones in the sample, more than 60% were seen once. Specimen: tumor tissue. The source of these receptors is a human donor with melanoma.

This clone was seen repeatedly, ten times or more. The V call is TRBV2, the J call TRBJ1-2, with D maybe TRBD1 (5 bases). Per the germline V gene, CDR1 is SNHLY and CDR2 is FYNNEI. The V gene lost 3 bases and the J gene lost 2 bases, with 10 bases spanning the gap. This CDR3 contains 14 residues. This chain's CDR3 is CASSEGRWNYGYTF. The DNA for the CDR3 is TGTGCCAGCAGTGAGGGACGGTGGAACTATGGCTACACCTTC.

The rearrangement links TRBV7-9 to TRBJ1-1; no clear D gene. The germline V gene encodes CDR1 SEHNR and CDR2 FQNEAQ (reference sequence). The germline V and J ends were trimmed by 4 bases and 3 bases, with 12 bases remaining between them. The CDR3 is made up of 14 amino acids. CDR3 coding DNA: TGTGCCAGCAGCTCACCCTCCGTGGACACTGAAGCTTTCTTT. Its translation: CASSSPSVDTEAFF.

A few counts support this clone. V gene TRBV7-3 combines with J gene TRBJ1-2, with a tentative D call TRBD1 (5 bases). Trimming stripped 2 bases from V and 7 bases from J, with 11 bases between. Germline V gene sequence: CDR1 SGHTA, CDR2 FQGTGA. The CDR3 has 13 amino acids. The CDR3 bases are TGTGCCAGCAGCTTATTGGCTGGGGGTGGCTACACCTTC. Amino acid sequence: CASSLLAGGGYTF.

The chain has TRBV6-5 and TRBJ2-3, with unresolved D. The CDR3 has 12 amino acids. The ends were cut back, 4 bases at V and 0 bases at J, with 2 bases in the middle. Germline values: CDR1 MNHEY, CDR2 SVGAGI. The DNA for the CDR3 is TGTGCCAGCAGTTCGAGCACAGATACGCAGTATTTT. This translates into CASSSSTDTQYF.

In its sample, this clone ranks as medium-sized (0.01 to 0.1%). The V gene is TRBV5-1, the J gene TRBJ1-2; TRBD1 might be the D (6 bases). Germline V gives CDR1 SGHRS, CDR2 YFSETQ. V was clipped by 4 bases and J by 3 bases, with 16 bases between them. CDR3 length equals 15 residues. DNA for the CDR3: TGCGCCAGCAGCCAAAACCCGACAGGCGACTATGGCTACACCTTC. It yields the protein CASSQNPTGDYGYTF.

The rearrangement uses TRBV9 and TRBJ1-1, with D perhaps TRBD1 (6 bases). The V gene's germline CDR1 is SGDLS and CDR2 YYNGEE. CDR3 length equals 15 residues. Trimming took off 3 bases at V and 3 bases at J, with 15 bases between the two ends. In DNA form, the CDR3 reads TGTGCCAGCAGCGACCCCCAGGGGCAGTACACTGAAGCTTTCTTT. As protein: CASSDPQGQYTEAFF.

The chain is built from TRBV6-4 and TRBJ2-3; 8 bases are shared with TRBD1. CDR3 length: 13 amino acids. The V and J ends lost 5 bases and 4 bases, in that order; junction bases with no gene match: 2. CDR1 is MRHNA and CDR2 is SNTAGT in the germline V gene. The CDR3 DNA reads TGTGCCAGCAGTAACAGGGGGGCAGATACGCAGTATTTT. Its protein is CASSNRGADTQYF.

The CDR3: CASSLWDSGRAPLHF. CDR3 coding DNA: TGTGCCAGCAGTTTATGGGACTCGGGGCGCGCACCCCTCCACTTT. The chain joins TRBV28 to TRBJ1-6, with D maybe TRBD1 (5 bases). Trimming cost V 0 bases and J 11 bases, with 14 bases left between them. The CDR3 is 15 residues long. In germline, CDR1 is MDHEN, CDR2 SYDVKM.

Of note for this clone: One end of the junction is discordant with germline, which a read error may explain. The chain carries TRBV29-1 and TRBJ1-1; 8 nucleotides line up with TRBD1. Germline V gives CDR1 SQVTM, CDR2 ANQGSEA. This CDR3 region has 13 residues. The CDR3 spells CSAETGGYTEAFF. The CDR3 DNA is TGCAGCGCTGAAACAGGGGGGTACACTGAAGCTTTCTTT.

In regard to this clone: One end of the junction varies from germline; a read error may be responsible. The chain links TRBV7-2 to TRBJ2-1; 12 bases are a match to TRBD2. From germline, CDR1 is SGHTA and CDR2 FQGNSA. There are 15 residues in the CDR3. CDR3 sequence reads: CASSLAGGLYNEQFF. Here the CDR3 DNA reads TGTGCCAGCAGCCTAGCGGGGGGGTTGTACAATGAGCAGTTCTTC.

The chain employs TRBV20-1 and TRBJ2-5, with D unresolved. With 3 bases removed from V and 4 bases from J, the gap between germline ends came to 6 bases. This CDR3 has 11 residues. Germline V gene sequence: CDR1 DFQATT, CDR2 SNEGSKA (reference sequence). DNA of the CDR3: TGCAGTGCTAGCGGTGGAGAGACCCAGTACTTC. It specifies CSASGGETQYF.

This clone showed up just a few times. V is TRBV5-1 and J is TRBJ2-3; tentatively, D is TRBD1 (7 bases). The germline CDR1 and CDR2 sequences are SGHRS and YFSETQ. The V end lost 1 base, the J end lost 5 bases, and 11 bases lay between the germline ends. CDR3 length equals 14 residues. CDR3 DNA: TGCGCCAGCAGCTTGTATCAGGGGGGAGATACGCAGTATTTT. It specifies CASSLYQGGDTQYF.

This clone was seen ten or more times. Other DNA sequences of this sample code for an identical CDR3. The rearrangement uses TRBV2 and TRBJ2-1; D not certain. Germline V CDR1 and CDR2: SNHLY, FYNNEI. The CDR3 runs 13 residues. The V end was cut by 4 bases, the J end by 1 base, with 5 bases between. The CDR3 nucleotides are TGTGCCAGCAGTGTCAGATCCTACAATGAGCAGTTCTTC. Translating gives CASSVRSYNEQFF.

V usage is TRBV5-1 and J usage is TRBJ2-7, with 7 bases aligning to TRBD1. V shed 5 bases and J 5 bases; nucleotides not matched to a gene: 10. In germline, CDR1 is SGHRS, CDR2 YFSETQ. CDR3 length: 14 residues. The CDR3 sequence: CASSRRQGSHEQYF. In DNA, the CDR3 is TGCGCCAGCAGTAGGAGACAGGGCAGCCACGAGCAGTACTTC.

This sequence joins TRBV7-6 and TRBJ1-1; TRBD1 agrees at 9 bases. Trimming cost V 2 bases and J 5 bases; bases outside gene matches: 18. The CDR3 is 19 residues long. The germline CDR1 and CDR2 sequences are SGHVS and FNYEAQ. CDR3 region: CASSLWGPNRGQSGTEAFF. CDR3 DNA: TGTGCCAGCAGCTTATGGGGCCCCAACAGGGGGCAATCGGGTACTGAAGCTTTCTTT.

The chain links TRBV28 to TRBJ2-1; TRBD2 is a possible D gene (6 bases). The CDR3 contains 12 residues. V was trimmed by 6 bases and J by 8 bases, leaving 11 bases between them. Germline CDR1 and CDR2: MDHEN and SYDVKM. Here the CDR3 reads CASSLTGDEQFF. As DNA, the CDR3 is TGTGCCAGCAGCCTGACGGGGGATGAGCAGTTCTTC. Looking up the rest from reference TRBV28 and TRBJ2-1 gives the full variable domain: DVKVTQSSRYLVKRTGEKVFLECVQDMDHENMFWYRQDPGLGLRLIYFSYDVKMKEKGDIPEGYSVSREKKERFSLILESASTNQTSMYLCASSLTGDEQFFGPGTRLTVL.

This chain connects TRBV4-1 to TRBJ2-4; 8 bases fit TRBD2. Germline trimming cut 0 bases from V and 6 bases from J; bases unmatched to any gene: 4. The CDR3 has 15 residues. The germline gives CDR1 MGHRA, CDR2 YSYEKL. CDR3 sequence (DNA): TGCGCCAGCAGCCAAGATGGGGCGGGGGGAAACATTCAGTACTTC. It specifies CASSQDGAGGNIQYF.

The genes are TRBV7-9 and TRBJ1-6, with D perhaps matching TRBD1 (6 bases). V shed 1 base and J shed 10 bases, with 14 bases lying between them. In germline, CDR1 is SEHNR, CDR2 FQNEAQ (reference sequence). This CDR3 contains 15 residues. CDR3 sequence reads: CASSLVSGGGSPLHF. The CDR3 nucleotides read TGTGCCAGCAGCTTAGTTTCGGGGGGCGGATCACCCCTCCACTTT.

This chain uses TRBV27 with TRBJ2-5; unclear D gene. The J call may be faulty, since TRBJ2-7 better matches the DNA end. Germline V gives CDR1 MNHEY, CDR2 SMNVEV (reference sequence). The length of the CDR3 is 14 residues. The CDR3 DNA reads TGTGCCAGCAGTTTTTCCGGAAAGTACTACGAGCAGTACTTC. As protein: CASSFSGKYYEQYF.

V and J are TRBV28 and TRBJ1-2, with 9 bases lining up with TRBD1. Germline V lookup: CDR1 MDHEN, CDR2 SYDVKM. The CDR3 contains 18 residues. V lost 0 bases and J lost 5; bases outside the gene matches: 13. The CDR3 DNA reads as TGTGCCAGCAGTTTATGGTTCCCCTCTGACAGGGGGGAGTATGGCTACACCTTC. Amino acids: CASSLWFPSDRGEYGYTF.

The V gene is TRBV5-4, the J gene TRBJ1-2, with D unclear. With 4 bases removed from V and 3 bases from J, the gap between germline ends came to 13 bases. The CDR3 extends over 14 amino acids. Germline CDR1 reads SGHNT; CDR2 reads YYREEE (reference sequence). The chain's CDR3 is CASSVQGIHYGYTF. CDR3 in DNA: TGTGCCAGCAGCGTACAAGGGATCCACTATGGCTACACCTTC.

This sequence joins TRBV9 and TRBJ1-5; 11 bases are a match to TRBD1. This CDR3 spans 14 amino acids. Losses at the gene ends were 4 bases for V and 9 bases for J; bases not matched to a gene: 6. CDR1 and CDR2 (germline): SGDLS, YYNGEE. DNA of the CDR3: TGTGCCAGCAGCCCTGGGACAGGGGGACGGCCCCAGCATTTT. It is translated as CASSPGTGGRPQHF.

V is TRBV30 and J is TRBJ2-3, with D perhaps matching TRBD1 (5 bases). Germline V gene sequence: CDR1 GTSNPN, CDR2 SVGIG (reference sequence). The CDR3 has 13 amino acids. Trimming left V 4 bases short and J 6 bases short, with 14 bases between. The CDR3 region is CAWNDKGLDTQYF. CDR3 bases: TGTGCCTGGAATGATAAGGGGCTGGATACGCAGTATTTT.

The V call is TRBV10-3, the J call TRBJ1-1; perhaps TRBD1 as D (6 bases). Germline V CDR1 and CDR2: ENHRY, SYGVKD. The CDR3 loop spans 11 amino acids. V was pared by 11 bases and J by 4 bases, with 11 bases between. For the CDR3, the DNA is TGTGCCGCACAGGGCGGCACTGAAGCTTTCTTT. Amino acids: CAAQGGTEAFF.

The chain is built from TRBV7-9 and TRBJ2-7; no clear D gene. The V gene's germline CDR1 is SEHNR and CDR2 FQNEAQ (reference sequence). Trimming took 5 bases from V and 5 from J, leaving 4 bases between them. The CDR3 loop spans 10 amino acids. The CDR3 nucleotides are TGTGCCAGCAGCCGGGACGAGCAGTACTTC. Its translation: CASSRDEQYF.